Reported below is one T cell receptor beta chain. The sample is drawn from a study of blood T cell repertoires in COVID-19. CDR1 GTSNPN and CDR2 SVGIG come from the germline V gene (reference sequence). V was clipped by 1 base and J by 8 bases; unmatched bases: 11. The CDR3 extends over 15 amino acids. The repertoire was sequenced with immunoSEQ multiplex PCR; TCRdb's copy has only in-frame clones and lacks some. The table shows 250,000 to 350,000 clones, with 85% to 90% occurring only once. J is TRBJ1-2 and V is TRBV30, with TRBD1 matching over 9 bases. The receptor comes from a man between 25 and 39 years old with acute or convalescent COVID-19. The sequenced sample consisted of peripheral blood. This chain's CDR3 is CAWSATQGARSGYTF. The CDR3 bases are TGTGCCTGGAGTGCCACACAGGGGGCGCGGAGCGGCTACACCTTC.